Listed here is a single T cell receptor (beta chain). Sequencing used immunoSEQ v3. Libraries were sequenced to approximately 2 million read pairs (survey) or roughly 4.5-6.5 million (deep). Using immunoSEQ multiplex PCR, the repertoire was profiled, and TCRdb retains in-frame clones only, with some absent. This table has 45,000 to 75,000 clones, roughly 91% appearing once. Described time point: pre-treatment sample, taken before nivolumab and TIL therapy. Adults with stage 4 NSCLC were enrolled in a phase I trial. This CDR3 has 13 amino acids. CDR1 is SGHDN and CDR2 is FVKESK in the germline V gene. V shed 4 bases and J shed 3 bases, with 10 bases lying between them. The data are from a study of TIL therapy for anti-PD-1-resistant metastatic lung cancer.

Material: blood, obtained at baseline. The TCR was taken from a person aged 30 to 80 with non-small cell lung cancer. The chain couples TRBV14 to TRBJ2-7; a weak D match, TRBD1 (6 bases). CDR3: CASSLTGFYEQYF. For the CDR3, the DNA is TGTGCCAGCAGCCTGACAGGTTTCTACGAGCAGTACTTC. Full variable domain (rest looked up from reference TRBV14 and TRBJ2-7): EAGVTQFPSHSVIEKGQTVTLRCDPISGHDNLYWYRRVMGKEIKFLLHFVKESKQDESGMPNNRFLAERTGGTYSTLKVQPAELEDSGVYFCASSLTGFYEQYFGPGTRLTVT.